The 22 T cell receptor beta chains presented below share a single source sample, sequenced in a study of long-term antiretroviral therapy in people with HIV (dated by TCRdb to the early 2020s). The immunoSEQ hsTCRB v3.0 assay was used at survey level resolution to sequence the TRB variable region. Held by TCRdb, this immuneACCESS table contains in-frame sequences only and omits some clones. Under half of the omission traces to an unresolved V gene where checked; the cause of the rest is unknown. The sample includes 17,000 or so clones, with around 81% observed a single time. In total, the top ten clones hold under 9.5% of the sample. The sequencing used unsorted PBMCs, collected 0.3 years before starting antiretroviral therapy. These receptors originate from a man in his fifties or sixties with HIV.

For the CDR3, the DNA is TGCGCCAGCAGGGGAGAGAGGGGGCCCTCCTACGAGCAGTACTTC. Translated, it gives CASRGERGPSYEQYF. The chain recombines TRBV10-2 with TRBJ2-7; TRBD1 matches 7 bases. CDR1 and CDR2 from the germline V gene are WSHSY and SAAADI. This CDR3 is 15 amino acids long. The junction had 8 bases not matched to a gene; V was cut back by 6 bases and J by 0 bases.

This clone has a single count. V is TRBV10-2 and J is TRBJ2-5, with a possible D match to TRBD2 (5 bases). The germline CDR1 and CDR2 sequences are WSHSY and SAAADI. The CDR3 is 15 residues long. Trimming removed 6 bases at V and 3 bases at J, with 17 bases between. The CDR3 nucleotides are TGCGCCAGCAGGGAGCGGCGGCCGATCGAAGAGACCCAGTACTTC. It is translated as CASRERRPIEETQYF.

The CDR3 is CASSPPVGGDPEQYF. The CDR3 DNA is TGTGCCAGCAGCCCCCCCGTGGGTGGAGATCCCGAGCAGTACTTC. V gene TRBV7-2 combines with J gene TRBJ2-7; D is unresolved. Trimming stripped 5 bases from V and 6 bases from J, with 20 bases between. This CDR3 comprises 15 residues. Germline CDR1 and CDR2: SGHTA and FQGNSA. Full variable domain (rest looked up from reference TRBV7-2 and TRBJ2-7): GAGVSQSPSNKVTEKGKDVELRCDPISGHTALYWYRQSLGQGLEFLIYFQGNSAPDKSGLPSDRFSAERTGGSVSTLTIQRTQQEDSAVYLCASSPPVGGDPEQYFGPGTRLTVT.

The chain recombines TRBV6-1 with TRBJ1-2, with a possible D match to TRBD1 (5 bases). This CDR3 has 16 amino acids. Germline V gene sequence: CDR1 MNHNS, CDR2 SASEGT. V gave up 1 base and J gave up 5 bases, with 17 bases separating them. The CDR3 reads CASSEDGGAAGYGYTF. As DNA, the CDR3 is TGTGCCAGCAGTGAAGATGGAGGGGCCGCAGGGTATGGCTACACCTTC.

This rearrangement joins TRBV28 to TRBJ1-1; D remains ambiguous. Germline V CDR1 and CDR2: MDHEN, SYDVKM. Trimming removed 3 bases from V and 10 bases from J, with 9 bases in between. The CDR3 is 11 residues long. DNA for the CDR3: TGTGCCAGCAGTTTTTATCAGCGAGCTTTCTTT. Protein product: CASSFYQRAFF.

This chain links TRBV2 with TRBJ2-1; the match to TRBD1 covers 9 bases. The CDR3 runs 15 residues. CDR1 SNHLY and CDR2 FYNNEI come from the germline V gene. J lost 5 bases, V lost 7 bases, and 9 bases had no gene match. The CDR3 DNA is TGTGCCAGCAACCCGCTATGGACAGGGGACAATGAGCAGTTCTTC. Its protein is CASNPLWTGDNEQFF.

The chain links TRBV5-1 to TRBJ2-1; D is possibly TRBD1 (5 bases). Germline-derived CDR1 and CDR2 are SGHRS and YFSETQ. The CDR3 is made up of 17 amino acids. Trimming took 4 bases from V and 0 from J, leaving 17 bases between them. The CDR3 coding sequence is TGCGCCAGCAGCCCTTCCAGGGTCCTGAGCTCCTACAATGAGCAGTTCTTC. Translation gives CASSPSRVLSSYNEQFF.

The chain combines TRBV7-6 with TRBJ1-1; 7 bases are a match to TRBD1. The junction had 5 bases not matched to a gene; V was cut back by 4 bases and J by 6 bases. From germline, CDR1 is SGHVS and CDR2 FNYEAQ. The CDR3 is 13 amino acids. In DNA, the CDR3 is TGTGCCAGCAGCTCCCTCCAGGGGGCTGAAGCTTTCTTT. The encoded protein is CASSSLQGAEAFF.

The V gene is TRBV28, the J gene TRBJ1-2; D uncertain. The germline gives CDR1 MDHEN, CDR2 SYDVKM. This CDR3 has 12 residues. V gave up 7 bases and J gave up 4 bases, with 10 bases separating them. The CDR3 DNA follows: TGTGCCAGCACAGGCAGACTCTATGGCTACACCTTC. This encodes CASTGRLYGYTF.

The rearrangement joins TRBV19 to TRBJ1-5, with D uncertain. Germline V lookup: CDR1 LNHDA, CDR2 SQIVND (reference sequence). The CDR3 runs 15 residues. The V and J ends lost 6 bases and 2 bases respectively, with 14 bases between them. CDR3 coding DNA: TGTGCCAGTAGAACTTCATCTTGGGGCAATCAGCCCCAGCATTTT. This encodes CASRTSSWGNQPQHF.

V is TRBV28 and J is TRBJ1-1; no firm D call. The CDR3 is 15 residues long. Looked up from germline, CDR1 is MDHEN and CDR2 is SYDVKM. Trimming pared 6 bases from V and 3 bases from J, leaving 17 bases between. CDR3 in DNA: TGTGCCAGCAGGCTGACTGATGAGGGATACACTGAAGCTTTCTTT. As protein: CASRLTDEGYTEAFF.

This clone was counted only a few times. The J gene is TRBJ1-6, the V gene TRBV7-6, with unresolved D. Germline V gene lookup returns CDR1 SGHVS and CDR2 FNYEAQ. The CDR3 has 16 amino acids. Between the trimmed V and J ends, which lost 4 bases and 6 bases, there was a span of 16 bases. As DNA, the CDR3 is TGTGCCAGCAGCTCCAACGGGGAGACGGGTAATTCACCCCTCCACTTT. Translating gives CASSSNGETGNSPLHF. Based on the CDR3 plus reference TRBV7-6 and TRBJ1-6, the full variable domain is GAGVSQSPRYKVTKRGQDVALRCDPISGHVSLYWYRQALGQGPEFLTYFNYEAQQDKSGLPNDRFSAERPEGSISTLTIQRTEQRDSAMYRCASSSNGETGNSPLHFGNGTRLTVT.

CDR3 region: CASKNPAVGTQYF. CDR3 sequence (DNA): TGTGCCAGCAAGAACCCCGCGGTCGGGACCCAGTACTTC. This chain connects TRBV11-3 to TRBJ2-5; D is ambiguous. The CDR3 contains 13 residues. CDR1 and CDR2 from the germline V gene are SGHNT and YENEEA. Trimming cost V 7 bases and J 7 bases, with 16 bases left between them.

The rearrangement uses TRBV7-2 and TRBJ2-1; D is perhaps TRBD1 or TRBD2 (5 bases each). Trimming took off 5 bases at V and 1 base at J, with 9 bases between the two ends. CDR1 is SGHTA and CDR2 is FQGNSA in the germline V gene. CDR3 length: 14 residues. CDR3 nucleotide sequence: TGTGCCAGCAGCCCTTGGGGGTCCTACAATGAGCAGTTCTTC. Encoded protein: CASSPWGSYNEQFF.

The V and J genes are TRBV6-5 and TRBJ2-2, with a tentative D call TRBD2 (5 bases). The CDR3 runs 12 residues. The ends were cut back, 10 bases at V and 4 bases at J, with 10 bases in the middle. CDR1 MNHEY and CDR2 SVGAGI come from the germline V gene. This chain's CDR3 is CATIRGTGELFF. Here the CDR3 DNA reads TGTGCCACCATACGGGGCACCGGGGAGCTGTTTTTT.

V is TRBV7-9 and J is TRBJ2-3, with 8 bases that match TRBD2. V lost 8 bases and J lost 3; bases outside the gene matches: 10. The CDR3 has 15 residues. CDR1 is SEHNR, CDR2 FQNEAQ, per germline (reference sequence). As DNA, the CDR3 is TGTGCCAGCGGTGCGAGCGGGAGAGGGACAGATACGCAGTATTTT. Translation: CASGASGRGTDTQYF.

Points on this clone: The limits of the CDR3 on the DNA are not certain, so only TCRdb's listed CDR3 is given. The chain couples TRBV19 to TRBJ1-5. Germline V CDR1 and CDR2: LNHDA, SQIVND (reference sequence). The CDR3 spans 19 amino acids, including both terminal residues. This CDR3 is CASTSVGDWHTVLNQPQHF.

The V and J genes are TRBV2 and TRBJ2-5; tentatively, D is TRBD1 (6 bases). There are 13 residues in the CDR3. Germline CDR1 reads SNHLY; CDR2 reads FYNNEI. Trimming removed 4 bases from V and 2 bases from J, with 8 bases in between. In nucleotides, the CDR3 is TGTGCCAGCAGTGTAGGACAGCAAGAGACCCAGTACTTC. Its translation: CASSVGQQETQYF.

CDR3 protein: CATSRDQGPGTEAFF. CDR3 in DNA: TGTGCCACCAGCAGAGATCAGGGGCCCGGTACTGAAGCTTTCTTT. This chain connects TRBV15 to TRBJ1-1; a weak D match, TRBD1 (6 bases). With 0 bases removed from V and 5 bases from J, the gap between germline ends came to 13 bases. The germline CDR1 and CDR2 sequences are LNHNV and YYDKDF (reference sequence). The CDR3 loop spans 15 amino acids.

This chain uses TRBV5-6 with TRBJ2-2; 7 bases are shared with TRBD1. The germline CDR1 and CDR2 sequences are SGHDT and YYEEEE. The CDR3 consists of 15 residues. The J segment lost 6 bases and the V segment lost 2 bases, leaving 7 bases of the junction unmatched. The CDR3 spells CASSFRGGFAGELFF. The CDR3 coding sequence is TGTGCCAGCAGCTTTAGAGGGGGCTTCGCCGGGGAGCTGTTTTTT.

V and J are TRBV10-2 and TRBJ1-2, with no clear D. The CDR3 covers 14 residues. V lost 0 bases and J 6 bases, leaving 11 bases between the germline ends. Per germline, CDR1 WSHSY and CDR2 SAAADI. The CDR3 bases are TGCGCCAGCAGTGAGTCGGCCTTCGGGGATGGCTACACCTTC. Translation: CASSESAFGDGYTF.

The chain uses TRBV9 and TRBJ2-2; D is unresolved. The CDR3 runs to 14 residues. V lost 3 bases to trimming and J lost 1 base, with 7 bases between them. The V gene's germline CDR1 is SGDLS and CDR2 YYNGEE. CDR3 coding DNA: TGTGCCAGCAGCGGGACGTGGAACACCGGGGAGCTGTTTTTT. Translating it yields CASSGTWNTGELFF.